A single sample is the source of the 3 T cell receptor beta chains below, sequenced in a study of cytomegalovirus exposure and HLA in healthy donors. PCR used 60 Vbeta primers and 13 Jbeta primers. Profiled with immunoSEQ multiplex PCR; TCRdb holds only in-frame clones, not every one. The profile shows fewer than 80,000 clones, approximately 79% of them singletons. The sequenced sample consisted of PBMCs. These receptors were taken from a man aged 30 to 39 in good health and CMV-seronegative.

The chain combines TRBV4-1 with TRBJ2-2, with D maybe TRBD2 (6 bases). V lost 0 bases, J lost 4 bases, and 9 bases lay in between. Germline V gene lookup returns CDR1 MGHRA and CDR2 YSYEKL. CDR3 size: 15 residues. CDR3 in amino acids: CASSQEGLLTGELFF. The CDR3 region has the DNA TGCGCCAGCAGCCAAGAGGGACTCCTCACCGGGGAGCTGTTTTTT.

The chain joins TRBV10-3 to TRBJ2-1; D is perhaps TRBD2 (5 bases). Germline V gives CDR1 ENHRY, CDR2 SYGVKD. The CDR3 has 11 amino acids. V was cut by 4 bases and J by 10 bases, with 8 bases left in between. CDR3: CAISVREEQFF. In DNA, the CDR3 is TGTGCCATCAGTGTTAGGGAGGAGCAGTTCTTC.

This chain connects TRBV5-6 to TRBJ1-2; D might be TRBD1 (5 bases). Trimming stripped 2 bases from V and 5 bases from J, with 22 bases between. This CDR3 has 17 residues. From germline, CDR1 is SGHDT and CDR2 YYEEEE. Written as DNA, the CDR3 is TGTGCCAGCAGCTTAAGAGACAGAGGGGTTAGCGGGTATGGCTACACCTTC. Its protein is CASSLRDRGVSGYGYTF. Based on the CDR3 plus reference TRBV5-6 and TRBJ1-2, the full variable domain is DAGVTQSPTHLIKTRGQQVTLRCSPKSGHDTVSWYQQALGQGPQFIFQYYEEEERQRGNFPDRFSGHQFPNYSSELNVNALLLGDSALYLCASSLRDRGVSGYGYTFGSGTRLTVV.